This T cell receptor beta chain came from a study of shared clonotypes between healthy human individuals. Study observations and caveats: Among donors, the sharing of clonotypes was expected to be influenced by sequencing depth.

For genomic DNA, unsorted samples relied on tens of millions of PBMCs. DNA from unsorted PBMC was sequenced on ten immunoSEQ deep assay plates. Methods used by the authors: Without quality scores, immunoSEQ junctional reads could not be filtered like full-length reads. Using immunoSEQ multiplex PCR, the repertoire was profiled, and TCRdb retains in-frame clones only, with some absent. V, J and clone size were drawn from that table, and D and trimming were deduced from the DNA. The sample has 500,000 to 650,000 clones, around 78% seen once. Germline CDR1 reads SEHNR; CDR2 reads FQNEAQ (reference sequence). This CDR3 is 18 amino acids long. V was clipped by 3 bases and J by 3 bases; unmatched bases: 12. On this clone itself: The antigen is unknown.

Material for sequencing was PBMCs. The chain is built from TRBV7-9 and TRBJ2-3; 10 bases align to TRBD2. This TCR derives from a woman aged 40 to 50 in good health. Some clones in this sample may be carry-over from other donors' samples. The CDR3 reads CASSFPSGSGVRTDTQYF. As DNA, the CDR3 is TGTGCCAGCAGCTTCCCTAGCGGGAGTGGGGTTCGGACAGATACGCAGTATTTT.